This T cell receptor (beta chain) was retrieved from a study of T-cell memory formation after mild COVID-19. At the level of the study: For the most part, TCR clusters were specific to one donor.

Only a few counts were recorded for this clonotype. TCRdb re-analysed the 5' RACE reads in MiXCR, keeping a single row per CDR3 protein. The sample includes hundreds of thousands of distinct CDR3 sequences, around 27% of them seen just once. The germline CDR1 and CDR2 sequences are MGHRA and YSYEKL. The CDR3 covers 17 residues. J gave up 10 bases and V 0 bases, and 11 bases lay outside the gene matches. The chain is built from TRBV4-1 and TRBJ2-4, with TRBD2 matching 11 bases. This clonotype was obtained from an adult woman who had mild COVID-19 (a few samples of this study predate the infection). Cell type and time point are not known. Material: PBMCs or a T cell subset sorted from them (not recorded which). CDR3 region: CASSQDKDSGGAGIQYF. As DNA, the CDR3 is TGCGCCAGCAGCCAAGATAAAGATAGCGGGGGGGCAGGTATTCAGTACTTC.